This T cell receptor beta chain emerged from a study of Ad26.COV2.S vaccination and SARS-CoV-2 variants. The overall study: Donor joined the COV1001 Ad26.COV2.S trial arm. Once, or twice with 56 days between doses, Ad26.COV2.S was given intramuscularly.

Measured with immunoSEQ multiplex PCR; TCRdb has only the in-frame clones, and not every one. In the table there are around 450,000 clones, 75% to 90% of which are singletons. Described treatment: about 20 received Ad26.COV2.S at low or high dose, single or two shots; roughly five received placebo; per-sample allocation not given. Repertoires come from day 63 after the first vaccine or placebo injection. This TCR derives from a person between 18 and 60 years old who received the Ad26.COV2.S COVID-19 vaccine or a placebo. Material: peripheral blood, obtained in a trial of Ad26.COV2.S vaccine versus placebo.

This chain's CDR3 is CASSQELAAVGTQYF. CDR3 in DNA: TGCGCCAGCAGCCAAGAGTTAGCAGCGGTTGGGACCCAGTACTTC. This chain uses TRBV4-3 with TRBJ2-5; D is possibly TRBD2 (5 bases). The CDR3 totals 15 residues. CDR1 is LGHNA and CDR2 is YSLEER in the germline V gene. The ends were cut back, 0 bases at V and 7 bases at J, with 15 bases in the middle.